What follows are 24 T cell receptor beta chains derived from one specimen sequenced in a study of blood T cell repertoires in COVID-19. TCRdb's copy holds only in-frame clones and misses some; the assay was immunoSEQ multiplex PCR. The data show 300,000 to 350,000 clones, with around 90% seen just once and 2.5% to 4% held by the top ten. Sequenced material: peripheral blood. Receptors were obtained from a woman aged 18 to 35 who had recovered from COVID-19.

V and J are TRBV19 and TRBJ2-2, with 7 bases identical to TRBD1. In germline, CDR1 is LNHDA, CDR2 SQIVND (reference sequence). V trimming: 9 bases; J trimming: 5 bases; junction bases outside the gene matches: 9. This CDR3 spans 14 amino acids. The CDR3 DNA sequence: TGTGCCAGCCGGTGGGCAGGGGGTACCGGGGAGCTGTTTTTT. Translating gives CASRWAGGTGELFF.

The gene calls are TRBV18 and TRBJ1-1; a possible D gene is TRBD1 (5 bases). The CDR3 loop spans 16 amino acids. CDR1 is KGHSH, CDR2 LQKENI, per germline. V lost 2 bases to trimming and J lost 3 bases, with 16 bases between them. CDR3: CASSPYHSGGDTEAFF. CDR3 coding DNA: TGTGCCAGCTCACCATATCACTCGGGGGGGGACACTGAAGCTTTCTTT.

The chain joins TRBV30 to TRBJ2-3; D gene uncertain. The V gene's germline CDR1 is GTSNPN and CDR2 SVGIG (reference sequence). This CDR3 comprises 13 residues. Deletions cut 0 bases from V and 2 bases from J, with 6 bases between. The DNA for the CDR3 is TGTGCCTGGAGTGTACTGATCACAGATACGCAGTATTTT. It is translated as CAWSVLITDTQYF.

CDR3 in DNA: TGTGCCAGCAGCTCCTGGGGGGGGACTGAAGCTTTCTTT. It encodes CASSSWGGTEAFF. The gene calls are TRBV11-3 and TRBJ1-1; D perhaps matches TRBD1 (5 bases). Germline CDR1 SGHNT, CDR2 YENEEA. The CDR3 has 13 residues. V was clipped by 4 bases and J by 5 bases, with 11 bases between them.

V gene TRBV7-2 combines with J gene TRBJ2-4; a weak D match, TRBD1 (5 bases). This CDR3 comprises 14 residues. V shed 3 bases and J shed 6 bases, with 12 bases lying between them. Germline values: CDR1 SGHTA, CDR2 FQGNSA. The CDR3 spells CASSLTRAGNIQYF. In DNA, the CDR3 is TGTGCCAGCAGCTTGACCAGGGCTGGAAACATTCAGTACTTC.

This chain joins TRBV4-1 and TRBJ1-5; TRBD1 is a possible D gene (6 bases). The V and J ends lost 2 bases and 4 bases respectively, with 9 bases between them. Germline loops: CDR1 MGHRA, CDR2 YSYEKL. The CDR3 length is 14 residues. The CDR3 nucleotides are TGCGCCAGCAGCCAACCGGGACAAAATCAGCCCCAGCATTTT. It is translated as CASSQPGQNQPQHF.

V usage is TRBV6-5 and J usage is TRBJ1-1; possibly TRBD1 for D (5 bases). This CDR3 has 15 residues. V was cut by 0 bases and J by 1 base, with 9 bases left in between. Germline-derived CDR1 and CDR2 are MNHEY and SVGAGI. Here the CDR3 DNA reads TGTGCCAGCAGTTACTCAGGGGCGACGAACACTGAAGCTTTCTTT. It yields the protein CASSYSGATNTEAFF.

The gene calls are TRBV25-1 and TRBJ1-5; possibly TRBD1 for D (6 bases). CDR1 and CDR2 (germline): MGHDK, SYGVNS. The CDR3 has 17 residues. V lost 5 bases and J 7 bases, leaving 24 bases between the germline ends. The CDR3 protein is CASSFLTRPQGSQPQHF. DNA for the CDR3: TGTGCCAGCAGTTTTCTAACGCGCCCACAGGGATCACAGCCCCAGCATTTT.

This clone was recorded once. The chain has TRBV5-1 and TRBJ2-5, with 11 bases matching TRBD2. This CDR3 is 16 amino acids long. J lost 3 bases, V lost 0 bases, and 4 bases had no gene match. CDR1 SGHRS and CDR2 YFSETQ come from the germline V gene. The CDR3 bases are TGCGCCAGCAGCTTGGGACTAGCGGGACTAGAAGAGACCCAGTACTTC. Translated: CASSLGLAGLEETQYF.

The J gene is TRBJ1-5, the V gene TRBV11-2; D is ambiguous. The CDR3 extends over 15 amino acids. CDR1 and CDR2 (germline): SGHAT, FQNNGV. V was cut by 0 bases and J by 7 bases, with 13 bases left in between. CDR3 protein: CASSLDSGGWQPQHF. CDR3 bases: TGTGCCAGCAGCTTAGACTCAGGTGGCTGGCAGCCCCAGCATTTT.

With respect to this clone: Within the sample, other DNA sequences also encode this same CDR3. The rearrangement joins TRBV19 to TRBJ2-1; D is undetermined. Trimming left V 6 bases short and J 0 bases short, with 6 bases between. This CDR3 spans 13 amino acids. The germline V gene encodes CDR1 LNHDA and CDR2 SQIVND (reference sequence). This CDR3 reads CASRDSSYNEQFF. As DNA, the CDR3 is TGTGCCAGTAGAGACTCCTCCTACAATGAGCAGTTCTTC.

V and J are TRBV5-4 and TRBJ1-1; D remains ambiguous. Germline V lookup: CDR1 SGHNT, CDR2 YYREEE (reference sequence). V lost 5 bases, J lost 9 bases, and 11 bases lay in between. The CDR3 is 11 amino acids. CDR3 DNA sequence: TGTGCCAGCAGAAATACAGACCAAGCTTTCTTT. It specifies CASRNTDQAFF. The entire variable domain, with the rest obtained from reference TRBV5-4 and TRBJ1-1, is as follows: ETGVTQSPTHLIKTRGQQVTLRCSSQSGHNTVSWYQQALGQGPQFIFQYYREEENGRGNFPPRFSGLQFPNYSSELNVNALELDDSALYLCASRNTDQAFFGQGTRLTVV.

The rearrangement links TRBV7-2 to TRBJ2-4; tentative D call: TRBD1 (6 bases). CDR1 and CDR2 from the germline V gene are SGHTA and FQGNSA. With 3 bases removed from V and 8 bases from J, the gap between germline ends came to 11 bases. The CDR3 totals 13 residues. DNA of the CDR3: TGTGCCAGCAGCTTCCGTCGACAGGACATTCAGTACTTC. This translates into CASSFRRQDIQYF.

This sequence joins TRBV5-6 and TRBJ1-2, with 7 positions matching TRBD1. The V segment lost 3 bases and the J segment 7 bases; nucleotides outside the gene matches: 12. The CDR3 covers 15 residues. Germline V gives CDR1 SGHDT, CDR2 YYEEEE. The CDR3 coding sequence is TGTGCCAGCAGCTCACAGACAGGGCCTTTGGGTGGCTACACCTTC. Its translation: CASSSQTGPLGGYTF. The variable domain in full, with the rest retrieved from reference TRBV5-6 and TRBJ1-2, is DAGVTQSPTHLIKTRGQQVTLRCSPKSGHDTVSWYQQALGQGPQFIFQYYEEEERQRGNFPDRFSGHQFPNYSSELNVNALLLGDSALYLCASSSQTGPLGGYTFGSGTRLTVV.

V is TRBV28 and J is TRBJ1-1, with a weak D call TRBD1 (6 bases). The V end lost 6 bases, the J end lost 0 bases, and 11 bases lay between the germline ends. The length of the CDR3 is 14 residues. From germline, CDR1 is MDHEN and CDR2 SYDVKM. As DNA, the CDR3 is TGTGCCAGCAGAGCAGGGGTTATGAACACTGAAGCTTTCTTT. Amino acid sequence: CASRAGVMNTEAFF.

The V gene is TRBV4-3, the J gene TRBJ1-1, with 12 bases matching TRBD1. Trimming cost V 4 bases and J 12 bases; bases outside gene matches: 3. The germline gives CDR1 LGHNA, CDR2 YSLEER. CDR3 size: 12 residues. The CDR3 DNA follows: TGCGCCAGCAGCCGGGGACAGGGGGCATCTTTCTTT. Translated: CASSRGQGASFF.

The gene calls are TRBV20-1 and TRBJ1-1; D ambiguous. The CDR3 covers 11 residues. Germline CDR1 DFQATT, CDR2 SNEGSKA (reference sequence). V lost 1 base to trimming and J lost 7 bases, with 7 bases between them. The CDR3 region is CSARVAGEAFF. The CDR3 nucleotides are TGCAGTGCTAGAGTCGCCGGTGAAGCTTTCTTT.

The V gene is TRBV27, the J gene TRBJ2-3, with a possible D match to TRBD2 (6 bases). CDR3 size: 15 residues. V was cut by 3 bases and J by 3 bases, with 13 bases left in between. Germline CDR1 MNHEY, CDR2 SMNVEV (reference sequence). The CDR3 reads CASSFVGRGTDTQYF. The CDR3 nucleotides read TGTGCCAGCAGTTTCGTCGGGAGAGGTACAGATACGCAGTATTTT.

This clone was seen just once. The chain is built from TRBV7-9 and TRBJ2-4; TRBD1 aligns across 8 bases. CDR1 is SEHNR, CDR2 FQNEAQ, per germline (reference sequence). CDR3 length: 13 residues. Germline trimming cut 5 bases from V and 7 bases from J; bases unmatched to any gene: 4. CDR3 amino acids: CASSHRGANIQYF. CDR3 in DNA: TGTGCCAGCAGCCACAGGGGGGCGAACATTCAGTACTTC.

V usage is TRBV27 and J usage is TRBJ1-6, with 10 bases lining up with TRBD1. With V trimmed by 5 bases and J by 7 bases, 2 bases remained unmatched. Germline V gene lookup returns CDR1 MNHEY and CDR2 SMNVEV (reference sequence). CDR3 length equals 14 residues. The CDR3 region has the DNA TGTGCCAGCAGTGACAGGGGGCTGAATTCACCCCTCCACTTT. This encodes CASSDRGLNSPLHF.

The count of this clone is one. The chain has TRBV2 and TRBJ1-6, with TRBD1 identical over 8 bases. Germline-derived CDR1 and CDR2 are SNHLY and FYNNEI. This CDR3 contains 17 residues. V lost 2 bases, J lost 6 bases, and 9 bases stayed unmatched. The CDR3 reads CASSEYGQGLTNSPLHF. CDR3 bases: TGTGCCAGCAGTGAATATGGACAGGGTTTGACTAATTCACCCCTCCACTTT.

The V call is TRBV12-3 or TRBV12-4, the J call TRBJ1-2; 8 bases align to TRBD1. The CDR3 sequence is 13 residues long. V shed 5 bases and J 8 bases; nucleotides not matched to a gene: 7. The CDR3 reads CASSPRTGRGYTF. CDR3 sequence (DNA): TGTGCCAGCAGTCCCAGGACAGGGAGGGGCTACACCTTC.

V gene TRBV27 combines with J gene TRBJ2-1; the match to TRBD2 covers 13 bases. CDR1 is MNHEY and CDR2 is SMNVEV in the germline V gene (reference sequence). V lost 4 bases to trimming and J lost 7 bases; unmatched junction nucleotides: 7. CDR3 length: 16 amino acids. The CDR3 sequence is CASSSWTSGSRNEQFF. The CDR3 DNA reads TGTGCCAGCAGTTCCTGGACTAGCGGGAGTAGAAATGAGCAGTTCTTC.

The chain has TRBV11-2 and TRBJ1-1; 7 positions agree with TRBD1. Trimming at V came to 0 bases and at J to 2 bases, leaving 6 bases not matched to a gene. The germline V gene encodes CDR1 SGHAT and CDR2 FQNNGV. This CDR3 is built from 16 residues. CDR3 loop: CASSLDRDRVNTEAFF. CDR3 sequence (DNA): TGTGCCAGCAGCTTAGACCGCGACAGGGTAAACACTGAAGCTTTCTTT.